The 25 T cell receptor beta chains given below trace back to one sample, sequenced in a study of shared clonotypes between healthy human individuals. The method was immunoSEQ multiplex PCR; TCRdb's version includes in-frame clones alone and lacks a portion of them. The table lists under 2.5 million clones, around 92% of them singletons. Material for sequencing was naive CD4+ T cells from PBMCs. Subset: CD45RA+ positively selected. These receptors all come from a man between 18 and 29 years old in good health. Some clones in this sample may be carry-over from other donors' samples.

This clone was counted between two and nine times. The gene calls are TRBV19 and TRBJ1-5; D ambiguous. Trimming cost V 3 bases and J 7 bases, with 10 bases left between them. CDR3 length: 13 amino acids. The germline V gene has CDR1 LNHDA and CDR2 SQIVND (reference sequence). The CDR3 reads CASSMGSRQPQHF. CDR3 coding DNA: TGTGCCAGTAGTATGGGGTCACGGCAGCCCCAGCATTTT. Filled out from reference TRBV19 and TRBJ1-5, the complete variable domain reads DGGITQSPKYLFRKEGQNVTLSCEQNLNHDAMYWYRQDPGQGLRLIYYSQIVNDFQKGDIAEGYSVSREKKESFPLTVTSAQKNPTAFYLCASSMGSRQPQHFGDGTRLSIL.

The CDR3: CASSTGTGRASPLHF. For the CDR3, the DNA is TGTGCCAGCAGTACCGGGACAGGGAGGGCTTCACCCCTCCACTTT. The chain is built from TRBV28 and TRBJ1-6, with 9 positions matching TRBD1. V shed 5 bases, J shed 9 bases, and the junction held 8 bases outside the gene matches. CDR1 MDHEN and CDR2 SYDVKM come from the germline V gene. The CDR3 consists of 15 residues. Looking up the rest from reference TRBV28 and TRBJ1-6 gives the full variable domain: DVKVTQSSRYLVKRTGEKVFLECVQDMDHENMFWYRQDPGLGLRLIYFSYDVKMKEKGDIPEGYSVSREKKERFSLILESASTNQTSMYLCASSTGTGRASPLHFGNGTRLTVT.

This clone has a handful of counts. The V gene is TRBV28, the J gene TRBJ2-7; 9 bases align to TRBD2. The CDR3 is made up of 17 amino acids. Unmatched junction bases numbered 18, after V lost 8 bases and J lost 4 bases. In germline, CDR1 is MDHEN, CDR2 SYDVKM. The CDR3: CASLTRAGGGNRYEQYF. CDR3 sequence (DNA): TGTGCCAGCTTAACTCGGGCGGGAGGGGGAAATCGGTACGAGCAGTACTTC.

In the case of this clone: Within the sample, other DNA sequences also encode this same CDR3. V gene TRBV30 combines with J gene TRBJ1-1, with D unclear. The CDR3 has 13 amino acids. Germline CDR1 is GTSNPN and CDR2 is SVGIG (reference sequence). Trimming removed 0 bases at V and 0 bases at J, with 5 bases between. CDR3 DNA sequence: TGTGCCTGGAGTGTGGAATTGAACACTGAAGCTTTCTTT. Residues: CAWSVELNTEAFF.

The V and J genes are TRBV27 and TRBJ2-1; 7 nucleotides line up with TRBD2. This CDR3 is built from 15 residues. Germline-derived CDR1 and CDR2 are MNHEY and SMNVEV (reference sequence). Trimming removed 8 bases from V and 3 bases from J; junction bases left unmatched: 10. The CDR3 region is CASRIGTNIYNEQFF. The DNA for the CDR3 is TGTGCCAGCCGAATCGGGACTAACATCTACAATGAGCAGTTCTTC.

The V and J genes are TRBV30 and TRBJ2-7; D is undetermined. The CDR3 extends over 13 amino acids. CDR1 and CDR2 from the germline V gene are GTSNPN and SVGIG (reference sequence). Trimming stripped 5 bases from V and 2 bases from J, with 13 bases between. Here the CDR3 reads CAWATGRAYEQYF. CDR3 DNA: TGTGCCTGGGCAACGGGTCGGGCCTACGAGCAGTACTTC.

This sequence joins TRBV7-9 and TRBJ1-4; 7 positions match TRBD1. Germline V gene sequence: CDR1 SEHNR, CDR2 FQNEAQ (reference sequence). CDR3 size: 14 residues. With 7 bases clipped from V and 4 bases from J, the junction kept 6 bases outside the gene matches. CDR3 nucleotide sequence: TGTGCCAGCACCCCGACAGGGAGTAATGAAAAACTGTTTTTT. It yields the protein CASTPTGSNEKLFF.

The chain links TRBV6-1 to TRBJ1-4; D gene ambiguous. The CDR3 covers 13 residues. CDR1 is MNHNS, CDR2 SASEGT, per germline. Trimming removed 8 bases from V and 9 bases from J, with 16 bases in between. CDR3 region: CASRQVLNQKLFF. The CDR3 nucleotides are TGTGCCAGCCGGCAGGTCCTAAATCAAAAACTGTTTTTT.

This chain joins TRBV28 and TRBJ2-1; TRBD2 aligns across 10 bases. The CDR3 sequence is 16 residues long. The V and J ends lost 5 bases and 2 bases, in that order; junction bases with no gene match: 6. The germline V gene encodes CDR1 MDHEN and CDR2 SYDVKM. As DNA, the CDR3 is TGTGCCAGCAGTGCCGGACTAGCGGCCACCTACAATGAGCAGTTCTTC. This codes for CASSAGLAATYNEQFF.

This chain joins TRBV27 and TRBJ2-1, with D tentatively TRBD2 (6 bases). Trimming took off 6 bases at V and 6 bases at J, with 18 bases between the two ends. Looked up from germline, CDR1 is MNHEY and CDR2 is SMNVEV (reference sequence). The CDR3 totals 15 residues. The CDR3 sequence: CASSRTSTRGNEQFF. The CDR3 nucleotides are TGTGCCAGCAGCCGGACCTCGACTAGGGGCAATGAGCAGTTCTTC.

The V gene is TRBV29-1, the J gene TRBJ2-3; the D gene could be TRBD1 or TRBD2 (6 bases each). Germline V lookup: CDR1 SQVTM, CDR2 ANQGSEA. There are 14 residues in the CDR3. V was cut by 7 bases and J by 0 bases, with 14 bases left in between. The CDR3 is CSARPGASTDTQYF. CDR3 nucleotide sequence: TGCAGCGCCCGCCCGGGGGCTAGCACAGATACGCAGTATTTT.

The genes are TRBV28 and TRBJ1-5; D is unresolved. V was clipped by 5 bases and J by 7 bases, with 12 bases between them. Germline CDR1 reads MDHEN; CDR2 reads SYDVKM. The CDR3 extends over 13 amino acids. The CDR3 region is CASSDLSRQPQHF. CDR3 nucleotide sequence: TGTGCCAGCAGTGACTTATCCAGGCAGCCCCAGCATTTT. Full variable domain (rest looked up from reference TRBV28 and TRBJ1-5): DVKVTQSSRYLVKRTGEKVFLECVQDMDHENMFWYRQDPGLGLRLIYFSYDVKMKEKGDIPEGYSVSREKKERFSLILESASTNQTSMYLCASSDLSRQPQHFGDGTRLSIL.

This chain joins TRBV10-3 and TRBJ2-1, with D hard to call. CDR3 size: 14 residues. Germline V gives CDR1 ENHRY, CDR2 SYGVKD. With 1 base removed from V and 7 bases from J, the gap between germline ends came to 11 bases. CDR3 residues: CAISEFPIRNEQFF. In nucleotides, the CDR3 is TGTGCCATCAGTGAGTTCCCAATTAGGAATGAGCAGTTCTTC.

The CDR3 sequence is CASSYRATELFF. The CDR3 DNA reads as TGTGCCAGCAGTTATAGGGCCACTGAACTGTTTTTT. The V and J genes are TRBV6-1 and TRBJ1-4, with unresolved D. V dropped 5 bases and J dropped 12 bases, with 13 bases sitting between them. This CDR3 contains 12 residues. Germline V gene sequence: CDR1 MNHNS, CDR2 SASEGT.

This chain uses TRBV2 with TRBJ1-2; TRBD1 might be the D (5 bases). Between the trimmed V and J ends, which lost 3 bases and 7 bases, there was a span of 9 bases. CDR1 and CDR2 from the germline V gene are SNHLY and FYNNEI. This CDR3 is built from 12 residues. CDR3 sequence reads: CASSEKGPGYTF. In nucleotides, the CDR3 is TGTGCCAGCAGTGAGAAGGGGCCTGGCTACACCTTC.

V is TRBV6-1 and J is TRBJ2-7, with TRBD2 matching over 8 bases. With 3 bases clipped from V and 1 base from J, the junction kept 8 bases outside the gene matches. The CDR3 covers 16 residues. Germline values: CDR1 MNHNS, CDR2 SASEGT. The CDR3 protein is CASSELSGSGSYEQYF. The CDR3 region has the DNA TGTGCCAGCAGTGAGTTAAGCGGGAGTGGGTCCTACGAGCAGTACTTC.

V is TRBV19 and J is TRBJ1-1; 9 bases are a match to TRBD1. Looked up from germline, CDR1 is LNHDA and CDR2 is SQIVND (reference sequence). With 4 bases clipped from V and 6 bases from J, the junction kept 6 bases outside the gene matches. This CDR3 spans 14 amino acids. The CDR3 sequence is CASSRRTGESEAFF. CDR3 in DNA: TGTGCCAGTAGTAGGAGGACAGGGGAATCTGAAGCTTTCTTT.

This chain joins TRBV5-1 and TRBJ2-7; D is perhaps TRBD1 or TRBD2 (5 bases each). The CDR3 extends over 19 amino acids. V was pared by 3 bases and J by 2 bases, with 27 bases between. CDR1 SGHRS and CDR2 YFSETQ come from the germline V gene. In DNA form, the CDR3 reads TGCGCCAGCAGCTACGTGACTATTACTCCGGGGACGGAGACCTACGAGCAGTACTTC. This codes for CASSYVTITPGTETYEQYF.

This clone has just one count. The rearrangement links TRBV4-2 to TRBJ2-3; D is perhaps TRBD2 (6 bases). The ends were cut back, 0 bases at V and 7 bases at J, with 17 bases in the middle. The CDR3 totals 16 residues. Germline-derived CDR1 and CDR2 are LGHNA and YNFKEQ. CDR3 amino acids: CASSQERDLGPYTQYF. DNA for the CDR3: TGTGCCAGCAGCCAAGAGCGGGACCTCGGGCCATATACGCAGTATTTT.

Of note for this clone: Other DNA sequences in the sample encode the same CDR3. The chain uses TRBV6-1 and TRBJ1-1, with D possibly being TRBD1 (6 bases). Trimming shortened V by 5 bases and J by 3 bases, and 10 bases separated the two germline ends. The CDR3 covers 13 residues. Germline V gives CDR1 MNHNS, CDR2 SASEGT. Written as DNA, the CDR3 is TGTGCCAGCAGTTTGGACAGAGACACTGAAGCTTTCTTT. Translated, it gives CASSLDRDTEAFF.

The V call is TRBV5-1, the J call TRBJ2-3; a weak D match, TRBD2 (5 bases). The CDR3 spans 15 residues. V lost 4 bases and J lost 3, with 15 bases in between. CDR1 is SGHRS and CDR2 is YFSETQ in the germline V gene. In nucleotides, the CDR3 is TGCGCCAGCAGCGTCGTTAGCGTCGAGACAGATACGCAGTATTTT. Encoded protein: CASSVVSVETDTQYF.

The chain carries TRBV5-1 and TRBJ2-4, with 8 bases that match TRBD1. Trimming removed 5 bases from V and 9 bases from J; junction bases left unmatched: 4. This CDR3 has 12 residues. Germline CDR1 and CDR2: SGHRS and YFSETQ. The CDR3: CASRETGGIQYF. CDR3 sequence (DNA): TGCGCCAGCAGAGAAACAGGGGGCATTCAGTACTTC.

This clone came up once. The chain links TRBV27 to TRBJ2-7, with 7 bases that match TRBD1. CDR1 MNHEY and CDR2 SMNVEV come from the germline V gene (reference sequence). Trimming cost V 5 bases and J 4 bases; bases outside gene matches: 17. This CDR3 is built from 17 residues. CDR3 nucleotide sequence: TGTGCCAGCAGTAACAGGGGCGCCCCACTTTTTCTTTACGAGCAGTACTTC. This codes for CASSNRGAPLFLYEQYF.

A note on this clone: The sample holds other DNA sequences that translate to the same CDR3. V gene TRBV5-1 combines with J gene TRBJ1-2; 8 nucleotides match TRBD1. Per germline, CDR1 SGHRS and CDR2 YFSETQ. The V and J ends lost 0 bases and 8 bases, in that order; junction bases with no gene match: 3. This CDR3 contains 13 residues. CDR3 amino acids: CASSLAGGYGYTF. The CDR3 DNA follows: TGCGCCAGCAGCTTGGCAGGGGGCTACGGCTACACCTTC.

Comment on this clone: This CDR3 is also generated by other DNA sequences in the sample. This rearrangement joins TRBV5-1 to TRBJ1-1; 7 nucleotides line up with TRBD1. Trimming cost V 2 bases and J 4 bases; bases outside gene matches: 2. The CDR3 has 13 amino acids. Germline V gives CDR1 SGHRS, CDR2 YFSETQ. The CDR3 DNA reads as TGCGCCAGCAGCTTCCAGGGGGGCACTGAAGCTTTCTTT. This gives the protein CASSFQGGTEAFF.